Following are 29 T cell receptor beta chains from one sample sequenced in a study of blood T cell repertoires in COVID-19. Clones were read by immunoSEQ multiplex PCR, and TCRdb kept only the in-frame ones, dropping some. The sample yields a few hundred thousand clones, 70% to 90% seen once. The sample taken for sequencing was peripheral blood. These receptors originate from a woman aged 55-70 years with acute or convalescent COVID-19.

The chain couples TRBV10-3 to TRBJ1-4; 8 bases match TRBD1. Germline V gene lookup returns CDR1 ENHRY and CDR2 SYGVKD. The trim removed 4 bases at V and 7 bases at J, leaving 5 bases unmatched. CDR3 size: 14 residues. CDR3: CAISGQGAREKLFF. The CDR3 DNA follows: TGTGCCATCAGTGGTCAGGGGGCGCGTGAAAAACTGTTTTTT.

The chain links TRBV25-1 to TRBJ1-2, with 8 nucleotides matching TRBD1. Per germline, CDR1 MGHDK and CDR2 SYGVNS. The V segment lost 3 bases and the J segment 3 bases; nucleotides outside the gene matches: 9. There are 16 residues in the CDR3. DNA of the CDR3: TGTGCCAGCAGTGACCCTCTTCGACAGGGGCACTATGGCTACACCTTC. Its translation is CASSDPLRQGHYGYTF.

This rearrangement joins TRBV24-1 to TRBJ2-7; 8 bases line up with TRBD2. V lost 9 bases, J lost 1 base, and 13 bases stayed unmatched. The CDR3 consists of 16 residues. The germline CDR1 and CDR2 sequences are KGHDR and SFDVKD. CDR3 residues: CATETRGGLRSYEQYF. The CDR3 DNA sequence: TGTGCCACCGAGACCCGGGGGGGTCTTCGTTCCTACGAGCAGTACTTC.

The CDR3 spells CASNLGRGSGNTIYF. The CDR3 DNA sequence: TGTGCCAGCAACTTAGGTCGGGGATCTGGAAACACCATATATTTT. This chain joins TRBV28 and TRBJ1-3; unclear D gene. The germline V gene encodes CDR1 MDHEN and CDR2 SYDVKM. The CDR3 runs 15 residues. Between the trimmed V and J ends, which lost 7 bases and 1 base, there was a span of 14 bases.

The genes are TRBV3-1 (or the pseudogene TRBV3-2) and TRBJ2-2; D gene ambiguous. CDR1 LGHDT and CDR2 YNNKEL come from the germline V gene (reference sequence). V dropped 6 bases and J dropped 4 bases, with 9 bases sitting between them. The CDR3 contains 13 residues. CDR3 in DNA: TGTGCCAGCAGATCGTCGAGCACCGGGGAGCTGTTTTTT. Its protein is CASRSSSTGELFF.

This chain links TRBV28 with TRBJ2-7, with no clear D. V shed 4 bases and J shed 1 base, with 17 bases lying between them. The CDR3 runs 16 residues. CDR1 is MDHEN and CDR2 is SYDVKM in the germline V gene. The CDR3 DNA is TGTGCCAGCAGTTCCCTTCTCGCAGGCCCTTCCTACGAGCAGTACTTC. Translated, it gives CASSSLLAGPSYEQYF.

This rearrangement joins TRBV18 to TRBJ2-3; D call uncertain. The CDR3 runs to 14 residues. Germline V gene lookup returns CDR1 KGHSH and CDR2 LQKENI. V was trimmed by 2 bases and J by 3 bases, leaving 9 bases between them. The CDR3 DNA reads TGTGCCAGCTCACCAGAGGTTCTTACAGATACGCAGTATTTT. Its protein product is CASSPEVLTDTQYF.

V usage is TRBV3-1 (or the pseudogene TRBV3-2) and J usage is TRBJ2-5; 12 bases are shared with TRBD2. The CDR3 consists of 17 residues. V was pared by 3 bases and J by 5 bases, with 10 bases of the junction left unmatched. Germline V lookup: CDR1 LGHDT, CDR2 YNNKEL (reference sequence). CDR3 residues: CASSHFLAGGFKETQYF. The CDR3 DNA is TGTGCCAGCAGCCATTTCCTAGCGGGGGGGTTTAAGGAGACCCAGTACTTC.

The chain employs TRBV7-2 and TRBJ1-2; 7 bases fit TRBD1. Per germline, CDR1 SGHTA and CDR2 FQGNSA. The J segment lost 3 bases and the V segment lost 5 bases, leaving 3 bases of the junction unmatched. The CDR3 is made up of 13 amino acids. CDR3 DNA sequence: TGTGCCAGCAGCCTTGACAGGGACTATGGCTACACCTTC. The encoded protein is CASSLDRDYGYTF.

The CDR3 DNA sequence: TGTGCCAGCTCACCACCAGGCCTAGCGGGTGGAAAGGAGCAGTTCTTC. It encodes CASSPPGLAGGKEQFF. The chain joins TRBV18 to TRBJ2-1, with 8 bases matching TRBD2. CDR1 is KGHSH and CDR2 is LQKENI in the germline V gene. This CDR3 has 16 amino acids. J lost 10 bases, V lost 0 bases, and 11 bases had no gene match.

This chain links TRBV28 with TRBJ2-6, with no clear D. V was cut by 5 bases and J by 4 bases, with 15 bases left in between. Germline V gene data show CDR1 as MDHEN and CDR2 as SYDVKM. This CDR3 comprises 16 residues. CDR3 residues: CASSVRPGSGANVLTF. The CDR3, as DNA: TGTGCCAGCAGTGTTAGGCCGGGTTCAGGGGCCAACGTCCTGACTTTC. Filled out from reference TRBV28 and TRBJ2-6, the complete variable domain reads DVKVTQSSRYLVKRTGEKVFLECVQDMDHENMFWYRQDPGLGLRLIYFSYDVKMKEKGDIPEGYSVSREKKERFSLILESASTNQTSMYLCASSVRPGSGANVLTFGAGSRLTVL.

The V gene is TRBV2, the J gene TRBJ2-1; 10 nucleotides align to TRBD2. V lost 5 bases and J lost 0; bases outside the gene matches: 1. CDR1 SNHLY and CDR2 FYNNEI come from the germline V gene. The length of the CDR3 is 15 residues. CDR3 protein: CASSSGGASYNEQFF. In DNA form, the CDR3 reads TGTGCCAGCAGTAGCGGGGGGGCCTCCTACAATGAGCAGTTCTTC. The variable domain in full, completed from reference TRBV2 and TRBJ2-1, reads EPEVTQTPSHQVTQMGQEVILRCVPISNHLYFYWYRQILGQKVEFLVSFYNNEISEKSEIFDDQFSVERPDGSNFTLKIRSTKLEDSAMYFCASSSGGASYNEQFFGPGTRLTVL.

This clone was observed once. This chain links TRBV14 with TRBJ2-1; the match to TRBD2 covers 11 bases. This CDR3 spans 14 amino acids. The V and J ends lost 3 bases and 9 bases, in that order; junction bases with no gene match: 4. Per the germline V gene, CDR1 is SGHDN and CDR2 is FVKESK. The CDR3 DNA is TGTGCCAGCAGCCAGTCTACTAGCGGGAGTGAGCAGTTCTTC. It is translated as CASSQSTSGSEQFF.

The chain couples TRBV6-6 to TRBJ2-1; D may be TRBD2 (5 bases). The CDR3 is made up of 14 amino acids. V lost 0 bases to trimming and J lost 5 bases, with 8 bases between them. Germline V lookup: CDR1 MNHNY, CDR2 SVGAGI (reference sequence). The CDR3 is CASSYSFGDNEQFF. DNA of the CDR3: TGTGCCAGCAGTTACTCTTTCGGGGACAATGAGCAGTTCTTC.

The chain combines TRBV2 with TRBJ1-5, with 7 bases fitting TRBD1. J was trimmed by 6 bases and V by 6 bases; bases with no gene match: 8. The V gene's germline CDR1 is SNHLY and CDR2 FYNNEI. CDR3 length: 14 residues. Here the CDR3 reads CASRPDRASQPQHF. CDR3 DNA sequence: TGTGCCAGCAGGCCCGACAGGGCGAGTCAGCCCCAGCATTTT.

This CDR3 reads CASSHSYPGMQFF. DNA of the CDR3: TGCGCCAGCAGCCATTCTTATCCGGGTATGCAGTTCTTC. V gene TRBV4-3 combines with J gene TRBJ2-1; D remains ambiguous. The CDR3 loop spans 13 amino acids. The germline V gene encodes CDR1 LGHNA and CDR2 YSLEER. V was shortened by 3 bases and J by 12 bases, with 15 bases between the two germline ends.

This sequence joins TRBV7-2 and TRBJ2-7; 8 bases fit TRBD1. After removal of 1 base from V and 1 base from J, the junction contained 9 bases not matched to a gene. This CDR3 comprises 17 residues. Germline V CDR1 and CDR2: SGHTA, FQGNSA. DNA of the CDR3: TGTGCCAGCAGCTTAGGTGCAGGGGGCCTTTGGTCCTACGAGCAGTACTTC. As protein: CASSLGAGGLWSYEQYF.

The V and J genes are TRBV7-9 and TRBJ1-2, with 7 bases that match TRBD1. J gave up 3 bases and V 1 base, and 8 bases lay outside the gene matches. CDR3 length: 16 amino acids. Germline V lookup: CDR1 SEHNR, CDR2 FQNEAQ (reference sequence). The chain's CDR3 is CASSLGQGGSHYGYTF. As DNA, the CDR3 is TGTGCCAGCAGCTTAGGACAGGGAGGCTCTCACTATGGCTACACCTTC.

The sample holds one count of this clone. V and J are TRBV7-9 and TRBJ2-7; the D gene is possibly TRBD1 (6 bases). V shed 1 base and J shed 6 bases, with 13 bases lying between them. The germline gives CDR1 SEHNR, CDR2 FQNEAQ (reference sequence). The CDR3 is 14 residues long. In DNA form, the CDR3 reads TGTGCCAGCAGCTTAGGTACAGGGTCAGGCGAGCAGTACTTC. Translation: CASSLGTGSGEQYF. Combining the CDR3 with reference TRBV7-9 and TRBJ2-7 gives the whole variable domain DTGVSQNPRHKITKRGQNVTFRCDPISEHNRLYWYRQTLGQGPEFLTYFQNEAQLEKSRLLSDRFSAERPKGSFSTLEIQRTEQGDSAMYLCASSLGTGSGEQYFGPGTRLTVT.

The chain employs TRBV19 and TRBJ1-2, with a possible D match to TRBD1 (6 bases). The germline CDR1 and CDR2 sequences are LNHDA and SQIVND (reference sequence). The CDR3 runs to 17 residues. V lost 0 bases to trimming and J lost 0 bases, with 14 bases between them. CDR3 nucleotides: TGTGCCAGTAGTATAGATCACAAAGGGACAACTAACTATGGCTACACCTTC. Its protein product is CASSIDHKGTTNYGYTF.

This chain uses TRBV5-6 with TRBJ2-5, with 9 bases aligning to TRBD1. Germline values: CDR1 SGHDT, CDR2 YYEEEE. Losses at the gene ends were 3 bases for V and 5 bases for J; bases not matched to a gene: 5. This CDR3 contains 14 residues. CDR3 amino acids: CASSSTGGAETQYF. DNA of the CDR3: TGTGCCAGCAGCTCAACAGGGGGCGCGGAGACCCAGTACTTC.

This chain joins TRBV18 and TRBJ2-1, with TRBD2 identical over 11 bases. The CDR3 runs to 17 residues. Germline CDR1 KGHSH, CDR2 LQKENI. Germline trimming cut 3 bases from V and 4 bases from J; bases unmatched to any gene: 8. CDR3 region: CASSPQLAGGLYNEQFF. CDR3 sequence (DNA): TGTGCCAGCTCACCTCAGTTAGCGGGGGGGCTATACAATGAGCAGTTCTTC.

The chain couples TRBV7-2 to TRBJ1-1, with a tentative D call TRBD1 (5 bases). Trimming shortened V by 3 bases and J by 0 bases, and 8 bases separated the two germline ends. This CDR3 is 14 amino acids long. Per the germline V gene, CDR1 is SGHTA and CDR2 is FQGNSA. The chain's CDR3 is CASSFQGMNTEAFF. The DNA of the CDR3 is TGTGCCAGCAGCTTTCAGGGAATGAACACTGAAGCTTTCTTT.

This clone was observed once. This chain connects TRBV3-1 (or the pseudogene TRBV3-2) to TRBJ2-5, with no clear D. CDR3 length: 11 residues. CDR1 and CDR2 from the germline V gene are LGHDT and YNNKEL (reference sequence). Trimming stripped 2 bases from V and 7 bases from J, with 5 bases between. As DNA, the CDR3 is TGTGCCAGCAGCCAAACAGTGACCCAGTACTTC. This translates into CASSQTVTQYF.

The rearrangement links TRBV4-3 to TRBJ1-6, with TRBD1 matching over 9 bases. The V gene's germline CDR1 is LGHNA and CDR2 YSLEER. V was clipped by 6 bases and J by 9 bases; unmatched bases: 6. The CDR3 extends over 14 amino acids. In DNA, the CDR3 is TGCGCCAGCAGTTCCGGGACAGGGACTTCACCCCTCCACTTT. It translates to CASSSGTGTSPLHF.

This clone was counted only a few times. This sequence joins TRBV13 and TRBJ1-1; unclear D gene. Germline V lookup: CDR1 PRHDT, CDR2 FYEKMQ (reference sequence). Trimming took off 5 bases at V and 3 bases at J, with 13 bases between the two ends. CDR3 length: 14 residues. In nucleotides, the CDR3 is TGTGCCAGCAGCCCCACCATGGAGGACACTGAAGCTTTCTTT. It is translated as CASSPTMEDTEAFF.

The chain has TRBV19 and TRBJ2-1; 13 nucleotides line up with TRBD2. Germline assignment: CDR1 LNHDA and CDR2 SQIVND (reference sequence). The CDR3 runs 16 residues. Losses at the gene ends were 6 bases for V and 3 bases for J; bases not matched to a gene: 5. CDR3 in amino acids: CASSPGLAGYYNEQFF. CDR3 DNA sequence: TGTGCCAGTAGCCCGGGACTAGCGGGGTACTACAATGAGCAGTTCTTC.

The chain carries TRBV7-9 and TRBJ2-1; 8 bases align to TRBD1. There are 16 residues in the CDR3. Germline CDR1 and CDR2: SEHNR and FQNEAQ (reference sequence). V gave up 0 bases and J gave up 2 bases; unmatched junction bases: 3. The CDR3 nucleotides read TGTGCCAGCAGCTTAGCTAGGGGACAGGCCTACAATGAGCAGTTCTTC. Its protein product is CASSLARGQAYNEQFF.

This clone was seen a single time. The V gene is TRBV18, the J gene TRBJ1-5; D is uncertain. Germline assignment: CDR1 KGHSH and CDR2 LQKENI. This CDR3 has 15 amino acids. The V and J ends lost 6 bases and 4 bases respectively, with 16 bases between them. The CDR3 reads CASSRDVRENQPQHF. CDR3 nucleotides: TGTGCCAGCTCTCGGGATGTTAGGGAAAATCAGCCCCAGCATTTT.